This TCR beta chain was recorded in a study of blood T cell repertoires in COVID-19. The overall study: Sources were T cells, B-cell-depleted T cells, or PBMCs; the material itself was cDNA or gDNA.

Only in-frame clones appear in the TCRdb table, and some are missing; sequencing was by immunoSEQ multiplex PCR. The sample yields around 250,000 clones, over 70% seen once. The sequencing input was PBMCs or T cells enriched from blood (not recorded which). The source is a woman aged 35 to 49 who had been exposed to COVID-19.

Here the CDR3 DNA reads TGTGCCAGCAGTGAGGGGGCAAGCTCCTACAATGAGCAGTTCTTC. Protein: CASSEGASSYNEQFF. This chain links TRBV6-1 with TRBJ2-1; D possibly corresponds to TRBD1 (6 bases). The germline V gene has CDR1 MNHNS and CDR2 SASEGT. The CDR3 length is 15 residues. The germline V and J ends were trimmed by 3 bases and 0 bases, with 9 bases remaining between them.